These T cell receptor beta chains were read from a single sample in a study of identical twins. From the 5' RACE reads, TCRdb called clonotypes with MiXCR, one entry per CDR3 protein. Among 570,000 or so distinct CDR3 sequences listed, approximately 10% were seen once. This sample also appeared in a second study, on yellow fever vaccine responses in identical twins.

Material: PBMCs. The receptors come from a woman under 30 in good health. The CDR3 runs from the conserved cysteine through the conserved F or W. D genes are given only for firm matches. The size entry is marked missing in some rows and otherwise reads once, few, many or a size class.

>-|TRBJ1-1|TRBV29-1|few
TGCAGCGACCTGACAGTGGAGAACACTGAAGCTTTCTTT
CSDLTVENTEAFF
>-|TRBJ1-2|TRBV3-1|few
TGTGCCAGCGGGAACTCCAACTATGGCTACACCTTC
CASGNSNYGYTF
>TRBD2|TRBJ2-3|TRBV28|many
TGTGCCAGCAGTTCCTTAGCGGGGGGGTCGGATACGCAGTATTTT
CASSSLAGGSDTQYF
>-|TRBJ2-3|TRBV5-4|few
TGTGCCAGCAGCCAAAGGGAGTCCCCCTGGCTGTATTTT
CASSQRESPWLYF
>-|TRBJ2-7|TRBV6-4|-
TGTGCCAGTCTCGGGAACGAGCAGTACTTC
CASLGNEQYF
>TRBD1|TRBJ1-5|TRBV5-5|-
TGTGCCAGCAGCTTGTCAGGGGGTCGTCAGCCCCAGCATTTT
CASSLSGGRQPQHF
>-|TRBJ2-1|TRBV9|many
TGTGCCAGCAGCGTAGATAGGGGGGGTTCTGAAAATGAGCAGTTCTTC
CASSVDRGGSENEQFF
>TRBD1|TRBJ2-1|TRBV11-2|-
TGTGCCAGCAGCCGTATGGACAGGGCTGACAATGAGCAGTTCTTC
CASSRMDRADNEQFF
>-|TRBJ2-5|TRBV7-2|many
TGTGCCAGCAGCTTAGTCGAGAGTGTGAAGACCCAGTACTTC
CASSLVESVKTQYF
>TRBD2|TRBJ2-5|TRBV7-2|-
TGTGCCAGCAGCTTAGAACTAGCGGGGACAGAGACCCAGTACTTC
CASSLELAGTETQYF
>-|TRBJ2-1|TRBV5-1|few
TGCGCCAGCATGTTTGGAGGTACCAATGAGCAGTTCTTC
CASMFGGTNEQFF
>TRBD2|TRBJ2-1|TRBV4-2|few
TGTGCCAGCAGCCAACCTGGAGCGGGGGGGCTGTCCCATGAGCAGTTCTTC
CASSQPGAGGLSHEQFF
>-|TRBJ2-4|TRBV29-1|many
TGCAGCGTTGAAGGTCCCTTAGGGAACATTCAGTACTTC
CSVEGPLGNIQYF
>TRBD2|TRBJ2-1|TRBV14|-
TGTGCCAGCAGCCGACAGACTAGCGGGAAGGTCCGTCGGGACAATGAGCAGTTCTTC
CASSRQTSGKVRRDNEQFF
>TRBD2|TRBJ2-1|TRBV7-6|-
TGTGCCAGCAGCTGGGAAGCGGGGGGCTACAATGAGCAGTTCTTC
CASSWEAGGYNEQFF
>TRBD1|TRBJ2-6|TRBV6-1|few
TGTGCCAGCAGAAGACGAGGGGGCAGGGGGGCCAACGTCCTGACTTTC
CASRRRGGRGANVLTF
>-|TRBJ1-6|TRBV6-1|-
TGTGCCAGCAGGGTCAGGTTGAGTGATTCACCCCTCCACTTT
CASRVRLSDSPLHF
>-|TRBJ2-1|TRBV15|few
TGTGCCACCAGCAGAGAAAGAAGTCGCGACAATGAGCAGTTCTTC
CATSRERSRDNEQFF
>-|TRBJ2-7|TRBV5-6|-
TGTGCCAGCAGCCCGGGGATATTATACGAGCAGTACTTC
CASSPGILYEQYF
>-|TRBJ2-1|TRBV6-1|-
TGTGCCAGCAAACTTCCAGGGAATGAGCAGTTCTTC
CASKLPGNEQFF
>-|TRBJ1-6|TRBV20-1|-
TGCAGTGCTAGAGACCCCGGGAGATATAATTCACCCCTCCACTTT
CSARDPGRYNSPLHF
>TRBD1|TRBJ2-7|TRBV2|few
TGTGCCAGCATCGTACAGGGGGCGTCTTACGAGCAGTACTTC
CASIVQGASYEQYF
>TRBD1|TRBJ1-1|TRBV29-1|few
TGCAGCGTGACAGGGCCGTTGAACACTGAAGCTTTCTTT
CSVTGPLNTEAFF
>-|TRBJ1-5|TRBV29-1|few
TGCAGCGCCGGATCTGGGTCGGATCAGCCCCAGCATTTT
CSAGSGSDQPQHF
>-|TRBJ1-1|TRBV6-5|-
TGTGCCAGCAGTTACGGAGGGGTGAACACTGAAGCTTTCTTT
CASSYGGVNTEAFF
>-|TRBJ2-7|TRBV29-1|few
TGCAGCGTTGAGGTGGACAGCACCTACGAGCAGTACTTC
CSVEVDSTYEQYF
>-|TRBJ2-4|TRBV29-1|-
TGCAGCGTTTATGCTGGGGCCAAAAACATTCAGTACTTC
CSVYAGAKNIQYF
>-|TRBJ1-2|TRBV29-1|-
TGCAGCGTTCCAGGCACTAACTATGGCTACACCTTC
CSVPGTNYGYTF
>TRBD1|TRBJ2-7|TRBV10-3|-
TGTGCCATCAGTGAGCCCGGACAGGGCCTGTCCTACGAGCAGTACTTC
CAISEPGQGLSYEQYF
>TRBD1|TRBJ2-7|TRBV12-5|few
TGTGCTAGTGCCTTGGGGACAGGGGGCTACGAGCAGTACTTC
CASALGTGGYEQYF